Listed here are 5 T cell receptor beta chains from one sample, sequenced in a study of tumor-infiltrating lymphocytes in primary liver carcinoma. The template, approximately 500 ng total RNA, yielded TCR beta cDNA made with a constant-region primer. Three nested multiplex PCR rounds of slightly modified ARM-PCR generated TCR beta libraries. TRBV1-TRBV30 forward primers paired with a C-beta reverse primer drove the first two PCR rounds, ten to eleven cycles each. TCRdb processed the multiplex PCR reads anew with MiXCR; each CDR3 protein has one entry. The sample carries approximately 300,000 distinct CDR3 sequences, about 60% recorded once. They got blood RNA out of unsorted whole blood and also pulled out germline DNA. Source material: peripheral blood. The receptor source for this set is a man aged 40-55 years with primary liver carcinoma and hepatitis B virus infection.

As to this clonotype: One end of the junction fails to match germline, which may point to a read error. The J gene is TRBJ2-7, the V gene TRBV29-1; TRBD2 matches 7 bases. This CDR3 has 13 amino acids. Germline-derived CDR1 and CDR2 are SQVTM and ANQGSEA. CDR3 bases: TGCGGCGTTTGGGAGGGGCAACCCTACGAGCAGTACTTC. This translates into CGVWEGQPYEQYF.

In the case of this clonotype: One junction end does not reproduce the germline sequence, and a read error may be involved. The chain employs TRBV12-3 or TRBV12-4 and TRBJ1-3; 7 bases agree with TRBD1. CDR3 length: 15 amino acids. CDR3 amino acids: CASTPTGHSGNTTYF. Written as DNA, the CDR3 is TGTGCCAGCACCCCGACAGGGCATTCTGGAAACACCACATATTTT.

This clonotype has at least ten counts. V usage is TRBV28 and J usage is TRBJ1-1; D is perhaps TRBD1 (5 bases). Looked up from germline, CDR1 is MDHEN and CDR2 is SYDVKM. V was cut by 3 bases and J by 5 bases, with 13 bases left in between. The length of the CDR3 is 14 residues. This CDR3 reads CASSFRQGGTEAFF. CDR3 nucleotides: TGTGCCAGCAGTTTTCGGCAGGGAGGGACTGAAGCTTTCTTT.

This clonotype was recorded many times. The chain recombines TRBV12-3 or TRBV12-4 with TRBJ1-2, with D possibly TRBD1 on 6 matching bases. The V end was cut by 3 bases, the J end by 2 bases, with 7 bases between. CDR3 length: 13 amino acids. The CDR3 spells CASSFGQNYGYTF. The CDR3 bases are TGTGCCAGCAGTTTTGGACAGAACTATGGCTACACCTTC.

For this clonotype: A much more abundant neighbour one base away suggests this may be a read error. For the CDR3, the DNA is TGTGCCAGCAGTTACGCTAGCCCCACCTCAGAGCACTACTTC. Amino acid sequence: CASSYASPTSEHYF. The chain links TRBV6-2 or TRBV6-3 to TRBJ2-7, with D perhaps matching TRBD2 (5 bases). The CDR3 sequence is 14 residues long. Per the germline V gene, CDR1 is MNHEY and CDR2 is SVGEGT.